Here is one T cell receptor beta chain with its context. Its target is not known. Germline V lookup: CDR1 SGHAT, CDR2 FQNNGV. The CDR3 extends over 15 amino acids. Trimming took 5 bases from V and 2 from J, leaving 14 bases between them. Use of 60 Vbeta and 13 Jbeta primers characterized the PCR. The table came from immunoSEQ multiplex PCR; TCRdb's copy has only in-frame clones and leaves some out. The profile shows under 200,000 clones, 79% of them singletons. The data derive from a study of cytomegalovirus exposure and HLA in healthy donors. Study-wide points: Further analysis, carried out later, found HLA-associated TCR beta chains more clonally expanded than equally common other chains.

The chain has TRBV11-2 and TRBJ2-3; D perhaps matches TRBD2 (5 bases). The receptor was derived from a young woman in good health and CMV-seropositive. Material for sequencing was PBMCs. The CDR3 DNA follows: TGTGCCAGCAGCCACCATCGGGGTTACACAGATACGCAGTATTTT. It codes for CASSHHRGYTDTQYF.